Listed below are T cell receptor beta chains from one sample, sequenced in a study of T cells after yellow fever vaccination. TCRdb re-analysed the 5' RACE reads in MiXCR, keeping a single row per CDR3 protein. The table lists hundreds of thousands of distinct CDR3 sequences, 7.5% to 9% of them singletons, with roughly 17% in the top ten. Sequenced here: PBMCs, sampled on the day of the first yellow fever vaccination. The receptors shown here come from a man aged 18 to 30 who received the YFV17D yellow fever vaccine. The CDR3 runs from the conserved cysteine through the conserved F or W. The D gene is left open where the match is weak. Size values are once, few and many counts, or a class for expanded clones, and some rows have none.

clone_size j_call d_call v_call cdr3_aa cdr3_nt
many TRBJ2-5 - TRBV11-2 CASSLAGGAETQYF TGTGCCAGCAGCTTAGCGGGCGGGGCCGAGACCCAGTACTTC
- TRBJ1-1 - TRBV18 CASSPNTEVGTEAFF TGTGCCAGCTCCCCAAACACCGAGGTGGGCACTGAAGCTTTCTTT
- TRBJ2-1 - TRBV5-6 CASSLIQADNEQFF TGTGCCAGCAGCTTGATACAGGCGGACAATGAGCAGTTCTTC
many TRBJ1-1 TRBD1 TRBV7-6 CASSLGSGTGGTEAFF TGTGCCAGCAGCTTAGGGTCCGGGACAGGGGGAACTGAAGCTTTCTTT
few TRBJ1-5 - TRBV2 CASSALGLPQPQHF TGTGCCAGCAGTGCCCTCGGGTTACCTCAGCCCCAGCATTTT
few TRBJ2-1 - TRBV3-1 CASSPPRGSGYNEQFF TGTGCCAGCAGCCCACCCCGGGGTAGCGGCTACAATGAGCAGTTCTTC
few TRBJ2-5 TRBD2 TRBV24-1 CATSEGLAGAQETQYF TGTGCCACCAGTGAGGGCCTAGCGGGGGCCCAAGAGACCCAGTACTTC
- TRBJ2-7 - TRBV20-1 CSAVPGGQEQYF TGCAGTGCCGTACCGGGGGGCCAGGAGCAGTACTTC
many TRBJ2-1 - TRBV24-1 CATSAAGSYNEQFF TGTGCCACCAGTGCAGCGGGCTCCTACAATGAGCAGTTCTTC
many TRBJ1-1 - TRBV5-1 CASSFLNSNTEAFF TGCGCCAGCAGCTTCTTGAATTCGAACACTGAAGCTTTCTTT
- TRBJ2-2 - TRBV6-6 CASSYSVRELFF TGTGCCAGCAGTTACTCCGTCCGGGAGCTGTTTTTT
many TRBJ2-3 - TRBV5-1 CASRPIPGQGTQYF TGCGCCAGCCGCCCAATCCCAGGTCAGGGTACGCAGTATTTT
few TRBJ2-1 - TRBV6-2/TRBV6-3 CASKAGGYNEQFF TGTGCCAGCAAGGCTGGGGGCTACAATGAGCAGTTCTTC
few TRBJ1-5 - TRBV6-5 CASSYAEGNQPQHF TGTGCCAGCAGTTACGCGGAGGGCAATCAGCCCCAGCATTTT
few TRBJ2-3 - TRBV6-2/TRBV6-3 CASSYSKREWADTQYF TGTGCCAGCAGTTACTCGAAAAGGGAGTGGGCAGATACGCAGTATTTT
few TRBJ2-5 - TRBV14 CASSPHGGRPTAQETQYF TGTGCCAGCAGCCCGCATGGGGGCAGACCGACTGCACAAGAGACCCAGTACTTC
medium-sized TRBJ2-2 - TRBV5-1 CASSSNGANANTGELFF TGCGCCAGCAGCTCGAACGGGGCTAACGCGAACACCGGGGAGCTGTTTTTT
- TRBJ2-5 - TRBV3-1 CASSQSGRQETQYF TGTGCCAGCAGCCAAAGTGGACGGCAAGAGACCCAGTACTTC
many TRBJ2-2 - TRBV7-3 CASSPWGQGRSSEELFF TGTGCCAGCAGCCCCTGGGGCCAGGGGCGCTCGTCCGAGGAGCTGTTTTTT
- TRBJ2-5 TRBD1 TRBV7-8 CASSRDRRGETQYF TGTGCCAGCAGCAGGGACAGGAGGGGAGAGACCCAGTACTTC
few TRBJ2-3 - TRBV6-1 CASSEVGTGDTQYF TGTGCCAGCAGTGAGGTTGGAACAGGGGATACGCAGTATTTT
few TRBJ1-1 - TRBV11-2 CASSFGVGNTEAFF TGTGCCAGCAGCTTTGGGGTGGGGAACACTGAAGCTTTCTTT
- TRBJ2-1 TRBD2 TRBV11-2 CASSSLAGASLVYNEQFF TGTGCCAGCAGCTCACTAGCGGGGGCCTCTCTCGTCTACAATGAGCAGTTCTTC
- TRBJ2-5 - TRBV11-2 CASSFSRGETQYF TGTGCCAGCAGCTTTTCAAGGGGGGAGACCCAGTACTTC
few TRBJ1-2 - TRBV4-1 CASSQGALPGYGYTF TGCGCCAGCAGCCAAGGAGCCCTACCTGGCTATGGCTACACCTTC
few TRBJ1-6 - TRBV3-1 CASRLQGSPPLHF TGTGCCAGCAGACTTCAGGGTTCTCCACCCCTCCACTTT
few TRBJ2-5 TRBD2 TRBV7-2 CASSLSATGGQETQYF TGTGCCAGCAGCCTGTCCGCGACGGGGGGGCAAGAGACCCAGTACTTC
- TRBJ1-2 TRBD1 TRBV20-1 CSAPTGGEEGYTF TGCAGTGCCCCGACAGGGGGCGAGGAAGGCTACACCTTC
- TRBJ2-7 TRBD2 TRBV20-1 CSARGQRGASYEQYF TGCAGTGCTAGAGGGCAGCGGGGGGCCTCCTACGAGCAGTACTTC
few TRBJ2-5 - TRBV29-1 CSTRGETQYF TGCAGCACCAGGGGAGAGACCCAGTACTTC
few TRBJ1-5 - TRBV6-5 CASSFPREGNQPQHF TGTGCCAGCAGTTTCCCCAGGGAGGGCAATCAGCCCCAGCATTTT
- TRBJ1-2 - TRBV27 CASSPAGNYGYTF TGTGCCAGCAGTCCTGCGGGTAACTATGGCTACACCTTC
few TRBJ1-3 - TRBV12-5 CASGLPPGHRSGNTIYF TGTGCTAGTGGTTTGCCTCCGGGACACCGCTCTGGAAACACCATATATTTT
many TRBJ1-5 - TRBV4-3 CASSHGPYNQPQHF TGCGCCAGCAGCCACGGACCGTACAATCAGCCCCAGCATTTT
many TRBJ2-3 - TRBV5-6 CASSLPGSTDTQYF TGTGCCAGCAGCTTGCCGGGGAGCACAGATACGCAGTATTTT
few TRBJ1-5 - TRBV10-3 CAIGRSNSQPQHF TGTGCCATCGGCAGGTCAAACAGTCAGCCCCAGCATTTT
- TRBJ1-2 TRBD1 TRBV28 CASSNRQGTYGYTF TGTGCCAGCAGTAACCGACAGGGAACCTATGGCTACACCTTC
- TRBJ2-5 - TRBV15 CATSRVPGEKETQYF TGTGCCACCAGCAGAGTACCGGGGGAGAAAGAGACCCAGTACTTC
many TRBJ2-3 - TRBV7-2 CASSLDRGGDTQYF TGTGCCAGCAGCTTAGACAGGGGGGGAGATACGCAGTATTTT
- TRBJ1-2 - TRBV4-2 CASSLSRVDGYTF TGTGCCAGCAGCCTGAGTCGGGTGGATGGCTACACCTTC
many TRBJ1-5 - TRBV6-1 CASLGADSNQPQHF TGTGCCAGCCTGGGGGCAGATAGCAATCAGCCCCAGCATTTT
few TRBJ1-1 - TRBV27 CASSLYLSGTEAFF TGTGCCAGCAGTTTATACCTTAGCGGCACTGAAGCTTTCTTT
few TRBJ1-1 - TRBV2 CASSEPRQGSEAFF TGTGCCAGCAGTGAACCGCGGCAGGGCTCTGAAGCTTTCTTT
few TRBJ1-2 TRBD1 TRBV12-5 CASGLGDRNYGYTF TGTGCTAGTGGTTTGGGGGACAGAAACTATGGCTACACCTTC
few TRBJ2-1 TRBD2 TRBV14 CASSQPPAGGPSSYNEQFF TGTGCCAGCAGCCAACCACCCGCGGGGGGGCCGAGCTCCTACAATGAGCAGTTCTTC
many TRBJ2-1 - TRBV12-3/TRBV12-4 CASRRPNEQFF TGTGCCAGCCGGAGGCCTAATGAGCAGTTCTTC
- TRBJ2-3 - TRBV12-3/TRBV12-4 CASSLSLGRSTDTQYF TGTGCCAGCAGTTTAAGTTTAGGCAGGTCTACAGATACGCAGTATTTT
- TRBJ2-1 - TRBV7-2 CASSPLLEQFF TGTGCCAGCAGCCCCCTACTTGAGCAGTTCTTC
- TRBJ2-3 TRBD2 TRBV7-6 CASRTSGGPEKADRKELTDTQYF TGTGCCAGCAGGACGTCGGGGGGGCCAGAAAAAGCCGATCGCAAGGAACTCACGGATACGCAGTATTTT
- TRBJ2-7 - TRBV5-1 CASSSEGHEAYEQYF TGCGCCAGCAGCTCAGAGGGACATGAGGCCTACGAGCAGTACTTC
- TRBJ2-1 - TRBV19 CASSTDRNLYNEQFF TGTGCCAGTAGTACAGACAGGAACCTATACAATGAGCAGTTCTTC
many TRBJ2-2 - TRBV6-1 CASRAGQSGDTGELFF TGTGCCAGCAGAGCTGGACAGTCCGGGGACACCGGGGAGCTGTTTTTT
few TRBJ2-2 - TRBV11-2 CASTLSPGLTGELFF TGTGCCAGCACCCTAAGCCCAGGGTTAACCGGGGAGCTGTTTTTT
few TRBJ2-5 - TRBV11-2 CASSRGGQETQYF TGTGCCAGCAGCCGAGGGGGGCAAGAGACCCAGTACTTC
few TRBJ2-1 TRBD2 TRBV4-2 CASRRPGLANPRSSYNEQFF TGTGCCAGCAGGCGCCCGGGACTAGCGAATCCAAGGAGCTCCTACAATGAGCAGTTCTTC
- TRBJ1-5 - TRBV29-1 CSVSSADQPQHF TGCAGCGTTTCTTCGGCCGATCAGCCCCAGCATTTT
- TRBJ2-1 TRBD1 TRBV12-3/TRBV12-4 CASSWLRGLNNEQFF TGTGCCAGCAGTTGGCTGAGGGGGCTCAACAATGAGCAGTTCTTC
few TRBJ1-1 - TRBV13 CASSLGYRMGVEAFF TGTGCCAGCAGCTTAGGCTATAGGATGGGGGTTGAAGCTTTCTTT